The clone carrying this TCR beta chain was observed a few times. As yet, its antigen is unknown. Profiled with immunoSEQ multiplex PCR; TCRdb holds only in-frame clones, not every one. Of around 56,000 clones listed, 80% to 85% are singletons. Time point meaning: week 23, last vaccination. Vaccinated patients received 300 ug of mutant IDH1 20-mer peptide per dose, with topical imiquimod. The data were taken from a study of a mutant IDH1 vaccine in newly diagnosed glioma. Study-wide background: Eight vaccinations were given in weeks 1, 3, 5, 7, 11, 15, 19 and 23. Investigators started vaccination 4-6 weeks after radiotherapy alone, or with temozolomide cycles. Beforehand, treatment had been radiotherapy, temozolomide, or both; the majority received both.

CDR3 length: 16 residues. With 3 bases clipped from V and 7 bases from J, the junction kept 11 bases outside the gene matches. Per germline, CDR1 KGHSH and CDR2 LQKENI. The origin of this receptor is a woman in her thirties or forties with glioma. Some clones in this sample may be carry-over from other donors' samples. The sequencing used PBMCs, collected from a glioma patient whose treatment included an IDH1 peptide vaccine. The V and J genes are TRBV18 and TRBJ1-2, with 10 positions matching TRBD1. CDR3 DNA: TGTGCCAGCTCACCCCGACAGGGGGCGCCTGCTTTTGGCTACACCTTC. Its protein is CASSPRQGAPAFGYTF.